These 9 T cell receptor beta chains share one sample of origin, sequenced in a study of cytomegalovirus exposure and HLA in healthy donors. PCR amplification relied on 60 Vbeta primers (plus 13 Jbeta primers). Clones were sequenced by immunoSEQ multiplex PCR, and TCRdb holds only the in-frame ones, with some missing. The table includes about 200,000 clones, roughly nine tenths detected once. Sequenced input: PBMCs. The receptors derive from a boy aged 2-15 years in good health and CMV-seronegative.

This chain links TRBV27 with TRBJ2-5, with D possibly being TRBD1 (6 bases). The V gene's germline CDR1 is MNHEY and CDR2 SMNVEV (reference sequence). The CDR3 contains 15 residues. V lost 8 bases and J 5 bases, leaving 21 bases between the germline ends. The CDR3 region is CASGRPQGRGETQYF. CDR3 bases: TGTGCCAGCGGCAGACCACAGGGAAGGGGGGAGACCCAGTACTTC.

The rearrangement uses TRBV6-4 and TRBJ2-1, with a tentative D call TRBD2 (5 bases). The ends were cut back, 8 bases at V and 4 bases at J, with 18 bases in the middle. CDR3 length: 15 residues. Looked up from germline, CDR1 is MRHNA and CDR2 is SNTAGT. The CDR3 protein is CASVGPIGVYNEQFF. CDR3 DNA: TGTGCCAGCGTTGGGCCCATCGGGGTATACAATGAGCAGTTCTTC.

The genes are TRBV9 and TRBJ2-7, with 7 nucleotides matching TRBD2. Germline lookup yields CDR1 SGDLS and CDR2 YYNGEE. With V trimmed by 4 bases and J by 2 bases, 9 bases remained unmatched. This CDR3 spans 15 amino acids. The CDR3 here is CASSRQASGTYEQYF. The DNA of the CDR3 is TGTGCCAGCAGCCGGCAGGCCAGCGGGACCTACGAGCAGTACTTC.

The rearrangement joins TRBV28 to TRBJ1-5; 11 bases agree with TRBD1. Germline V gene lookup returns CDR1 MDHEN and CDR2 SYDVKM. The J segment lost 2 bases and the V segment lost 2 bases, leaving 2 bases of the junction unmatched. The CDR3 has 16 amino acids. CDR3 in DNA: TGTGCCAGCAGTTTAGGGACAGGGGGACGCAATCAGCCCCAGCATTTT. Its translation is CASSLGTGGRNQPQHF.

The chain links TRBV15 to TRBJ1-5; D is ambiguous. V shed 4 bases and J shed 0 bases, with 7 bases lying between them. Per germline, CDR1 LNHNV and CDR2 YYDKDF (reference sequence). The CDR3 is 14 residues long. The DNA of the CDR3 is TGTGCCACCAGCACCCCCTATAGCAATCAGCCCCAGCATTTT. Translated, it gives CATSTPYSNQPQHF.

In its sample, this clone was seen once. The J gene is TRBJ2-1, the V gene TRBV7-9; D may be TRBD2 (6 bases). Germline V gives CDR1 SEHNR, CDR2 FQNEAQ (reference sequence). CDR3 length: 18 amino acids. Trimming took 8 bases from V and 0 from J, leaving 23 bases between them. The CDR3 sequence: CASLGDLASGSSYNEQFF. CDR3 sequence (DNA): TGTGCCAGCTTGGGGGACTTAGCCAGCGGCAGCTCCTACAATGAGCAGTTCTTC.

About this clone: Other DNA sequences in this specimen translate into the identical CDR3. V and J are TRBV4-1 and TRBJ2-3; D gene unclear. This CDR3 spans 14 amino acids. The V end was cut by 0 bases, the J end by 1 base, with 5 bases between. Per germline, CDR1 MGHRA and CDR2 YSYEKL. The CDR3 here is CASSQDPGTDTQYF. DNA of the CDR3: TGCGCCAGCAGCCAAGATCCGGGCACAGATACGCAGTATTTT.

The table lists this clone with a few counts. The genes are TRBV2 and TRBJ1-1; 9 nucleotides match TRBD1. The CDR3 has 11 residues. The ends lost 6 bases at V and 11 bases at J; junction bases unmatched: 4. CDR1 is SNHLY and CDR2 is FYNNEI in the germline V gene. In nucleotides, the CDR3 is TGTGCCAGCAGAGAACAGGGGGCGGCTTTCTTT. It is translated as CASREQGAAFF. The variable domain in full, with the rest retrieved from reference TRBV2 and TRBJ1-1, is EPEVTQTPSHQVTQMGQEVILRCVPISNHLYFYWYRQILGQKVEFLVSFYNNEISEKSEIFDDQFSVERPDGSNFTLKIRSTKLEDSAMYFCASREQGAAFFGQGTRLTVV.

This chain's CDR3 is CASEGQGRTDTQYF. The CDR3 DNA is TGTGCCAGCGAAGGACAGGGAAGGACAGATACGCAGTATTTT. V usage is TRBV2 and J usage is TRBJ2-3, with 8 bases identical to TRBD1. Per germline, CDR1 SNHLY and CDR2 FYNNEI. V was clipped by 8 bases and J by 3 bases; unmatched bases: 7. CDR3 length: 14 residues.